The 14 T cell receptor beta chains below come from one sample, sequenced in a study of blood T cell repertoires in COVID-19. Using immunoSEQ multiplex PCR, the repertoire was profiled, and TCRdb retains in-frame clones only, with some absent. This sample has roughly 52,000 clones, with 65% to 85% found just once. Sample: peripheral blood. The origin of the receptors is a human donor in a cohort sampled during active COVID-19.

This rearrangement joins TRBV5-1 to TRBJ2-7, with a possible D match to TRBD2 (5 bases). This CDR3 contains 14 residues. V was cut by 4 bases and J by 5 bases, with 16 bases left in between. From germline, CDR1 is SGHRS and CDR2 YFSETQ. As DNA, the CDR3 is TGCGCCAGCAGCCCCGGGGTCCTCAGCGACGAGCAGTACTTC. Translated: CASSPGVLSDEQYF.

The V and J genes are TRBV30 and TRBJ1-2, with D possibly TRBD1 on 5 matching bases. The CDR3 sequence is 13 residues long. Deletions cut 0 bases from V and 6 bases from J, with 11 bases between. Germline CDR1 and CDR2: GTSNPN and SVGIG (reference sequence). The CDR3 DNA sequence: TGTGCCTGGAGTGTACAGGCCCCGGATGGCTACACCTTC. Encoded protein: CAWSVQAPDGYTF.

This clone was recorded only once. The genes are TRBV2 and TRBJ2-7; TRBD2 matches 9 bases. CDR3 size: 15 residues. V shed 7 bases, J shed 9 bases, and the junction held 16 bases outside the gene matches. Germline CDR1 SNHLY, CDR2 FYNNEI. CDR3 residues: CASTGSGGPVSRQYF. CDR3 coding DNA: TGTGCCAGCACAGGTAGCGGGGGCCCCGTCTCGAGGCAGTACTTC.

V is TRBV9 and J is TRBJ2-1; TRBD2 matches at 7 bases. Germline loops: CDR1 SGDLS, CDR2 YYNGEE. The V segment lost 0 bases and the J segment 1 base; nucleotides outside the gene matches: 4. The CDR3 spans 16 residues. CDR3 sequence (DNA): TGTGCCAGCAGCGTAGTTGGGAGGGGTTCCTACAATGAGCAGTTCTTC. This encodes CASSVVGRGSYNEQFF.

The V call is TRBV19, the J call TRBJ1-6, with TRBD1 matching over 9 bases. The CDR3 contains 14 residues. Trimming cost V 3 bases and J 12 bases; bases outside gene matches: 6. Germline loops: CDR1 LNHDA, CDR2 SQIVND (reference sequence). The CDR3 region is CASSIPGQGGPLHF. The CDR3 coding sequence is TGTGCCAGTAGTATCCCGGGACAGGGTGGACCCCTCCACTTT.

The rearrangement links TRBV19 to TRBJ1-2; a possible D gene is TRBD1 (5 bases). Germline V gives CDR1 LNHDA, CDR2 SQIVND (reference sequence). Trimming removed 8 bases from V and 3 bases from J, with 10 bases in between. This CDR3 is 12 amino acids long. The CDR3 protein is CASSGGDYGYTF. The CDR3 DNA reads as TGTGCCAGTTCGGGAGGGGACTATGGCTACACCTTC.

The gene calls are TRBV28 and TRBJ2-6; a weak D match, TRBD2 (5 bases). The CDR3 sequence is 17 residues long. In germline, CDR1 is MDHEN, CDR2 SYDVKM. V shed 6 bases and J shed 2 bases, with 17 bases lying between them. DNA for the CDR3: TGTGCCAGCAGCCGGGGTGTTTTACGGACTGGGGCCAACGTCCTGACTTTC. This gives the protein CASSRGVLRTGANVLTF.

The V call is TRBV7-6, the J call TRBJ2-7; 12 bases line up with TRBD1. The CDR3 loop spans 14 amino acids. Germline CDR1 and CDR2: SGHVS and FNYEAQ. The V gene end was trimmed by 4 bases and the J gene end by 4 bases; junction bases not matched to a gene: 2. CDR3 region: CASSWGQGAYEQYF. The CDR3, as DNA: TGTGCCAGCAGCTGGGGACAGGGGGCTTACGAGCAGTACTTC.

With regard to this clone: Germline is not matched at one junction end, which may reflect a read error. The V gene is TRBV7-7, the J gene TRBJ2-1; 13 bases match TRBD2. The length of the CDR3 is 15 residues. Germline V gene data show CDR1 as SSHAT and CDR2 as FNYEAQ (reference sequence). The CDR3 sequence is CASSQLAGGPYEQFF. The CDR3 DNA reads TGTGCTAGCAGCCAACTAGCGGGGGGGCCATATGAGCAGTTCTTC.

The rearrangement joins TRBV19 to TRBJ2-6, with TRBD2 as a possible D gene (6 bases). The ends were cut back, 8 bases at V and 0 bases at J, with 14 bases in the middle. The CDR3 spans 16 residues. Per the germline V gene, CDR1 is LNHDA and CDR2 is SQIVND (reference sequence). The CDR3 loop is CASSRDGSSGANVLTF. CDR3 bases: TGTGCCAGTTCGAGGGACGGGAGCTCTGGGGCCAACGTCCTGACTTTC.

The chain recombines TRBV3-1 (or the pseudogene TRBV3-2) with TRBJ2-7, with 8 bases that match TRBD2. The CDR3 runs to 15 residues. Germline lookup yields CDR1 LGHDT and CDR2 YNNKEL (reference sequence). The J segment lost 7 bases and the V segment lost 3 bases, leaving 11 bases of the junction unmatched. CDR3 DNA sequence: TGTGCCAGCAGCCAGGCCGGGGGGGCCCGATGGGAGCAGTACTTC. Amino acid sequence: CASSQAGGARWEQYF.

This clone was counted between two and nine times. V and J are TRBV7-9 and TRBJ1-6; tentatively, D is TRBD1 (6 bases). Trimming stripped 7 bases from V and 9 bases from J, with 16 bases between. Germline CDR1 SEHNR, CDR2 FQNEAQ (reference sequence). This CDR3 region has 14 residues. CDR3 loop: CASTPQGPLSPLHF. CDR3 nucleotide sequence: TGTGCCAGCACCCCTCAGGGGCCCCTTTCACCCCTCCACTTT.

The chain joins TRBV30 to TRBJ1-6, with a weak D call TRBD1 (5 bases). V shed 5 bases and J shed 7 bases, with 15 bases lying between them. The CDR3 sequence is 14 residues long. Germline values: CDR1 GTSNPN, CDR2 SVGIG (reference sequence). CDR3 protein: CAWGREAGNSPLHF. CDR3 DNA: TGTGCCTGGGGACGGGAGGCAGGGAATTCACCCCTCCACTTT.

This rearrangement joins TRBV6-5 to TRBJ2-7, with D possibly matching TRBD1 (6 bases). Trimming stripped 6 bases from V and 2 bases from J, with 17 bases between. Germline lookup yields CDR1 MNHEY and CDR2 SVGAGI. This CDR3 region has 15 residues. The CDR3 reads CASRHRDTGTYEQYF. The DNA of the CDR3 is TGTGCCAGCAGACACCGGGATACAGGGACCTACGAGCAGTACTTC.